These 26 T cell receptor beta chains were sequenced from one sample in a study of beta chain features in type 1 diabetes. These receptors have no known antigen. Of the isolated RNA, all was reverse transcribed, and so the sequenced material was expressed TCRB transcripts. Data came from immunoSEQ multiplex PCR; TCRdb stores just in-frame clones and leaves some out. The sample has a few hundred thousand clones, 8.5% to 10% seen once. The study, taken as a whole, reports: All four CD4+ subsets from Type 1 diabetes patients carried moderately but significantly shorter TCRB CDR3s.

Sequencing was done on a sample of central memory CD4+ T cells from blood. The receptors here all came from a man in his thirties or forties with type 1 diabetes.

The V call is TRBV5-5, the J call TRBJ2-1, with D perhaps TRBD2 (6 bases). The CDR3 totals 12 residues. Germline lookup yields CDR1 SGHKS and CDR2 YYEKEE (reference sequence). V was shortened by 3 bases and J by 7 bases, with 8 bases between the two germline ends. Here the CDR3 DNA reads TGTGCCAGCAGCTCGGAGGGAAATGAGCAGTTCTTC. The encoded protein is CASSSEGNEQFF.

The chain is built from TRBV11-2 and TRBJ1-1, with TRBD1 matching over 7 bases. The germline V gene has CDR1 SGHAT and CDR2 FQNNGV. Trimming at V came to 5 bases and at J to 5 bases, leaving 8 bases not matched to a gene. The CDR3 is made up of 14 amino acids. The CDR3 loop is CASSPGDRETEAFF. CDR3 coding DNA: TGTGCCAGCAGCCCCGGAGACAGGGAGACTGAAGCTTTCTTT.

This clone has only a few counts. The rearrangement links TRBV28 to TRBJ2-7; no clear D. CDR1 is MDHEN, CDR2 SYDVKM, per germline. This CDR3 is 10 amino acids long. V shed 8 bases and J shed 6 bases, with 8 bases lying between them. The CDR3 coding sequence is TGTGCCAGCGGCAGTGGCGAGCAGTACTTC. Its translation is CASGSGEQYF.

This clone was observed a few times. This chain connects TRBV5-1 to TRBJ2-5; D could derive from TRBD1 or TRBD2 (5 bases each). Germline V lookup: CDR1 SGHRS, CDR2 YFSETQ. Trimming left V 2 bases short and J 5 bases short, with 16 bases between. This CDR3 is built from 15 residues. This CDR3 reads CASSFGTDLGETQYF. As DNA, the CDR3 is TGCGCCAGCAGCTTCGGGACGGACCTCGGGGAGACCCAGTACTTC.

This clone was counted only a few times. The rearrangement uses TRBV5-1 and TRBJ2-7; perhaps TRBD1 as D (6 bases). The CDR3 has 14 residues. Germline V gene data show CDR1 as SGHRS and CDR2 as YFSETQ. Trimming pared 4 bases from V and 1 base from J, leaving 12 bases between. CDR3 nucleotides: TGCGCCAGCAGCCCACGGGACATTTCCTACGAGCAGTACTTC. It codes for CASSPRDISYEQYF.

V gene TRBV6-5 combines with J gene TRBJ1-1; D is unclear. From germline, CDR1 is MNHEY and CDR2 SVGAGI. Trimming cost V 8 bases and J 9 bases, with 10 bases left between them. This CDR3 is 10 amino acids long. This CDR3 is CASGDQKAFF. The CDR3 DNA reads TGTGCCAGCGGGGATCAAAAAGCTTTCTTT.

The chain employs TRBV7-3 and TRBJ1-5; D is undetermined. This CDR3 comprises 15 residues. Germline values: CDR1 SGHTA, CDR2 FQGTGA. Trimming removed 4 bases at V and 4 bases at J, with 14 bases between. CDR3 bases: TGTGCCAGCAGCTCCAGAAAAGGGCCAAATCAGCCCCAGCATTTT. The encoded protein is CASSSRKGPNQPQHF. Variable domain in full (rest from reference TRBV7-3 and TRBJ1-5): GAGVSQTPSNKVTEKGKYVELRCDPISGHTALYWYRQSLGQGPEFLIYFQGTGAADDSGLPNDRFFAVRPEGSVSTLKIQRTERGDSAVYLCASSSRKGPNQPQHFGDGTRLSIL.

The chain joins TRBV4-2 to TRBJ2-2; D is uncertain. The V end was cut by 6 bases, the J end by 6 bases, with 11 bases between. The CDR3 contains 13 residues. The germline V gene encodes CDR1 LGHNA and CDR2 YNFKEQ. The CDR3 coding sequence is TGTGCCAGCAGTCCTCTAGGATCCGGGGAGCTGTTTTTT. This translates into CASSPLGSGELFF.

The V and J genes are TRBV15 and TRBJ2-3; a weak D match, TRBD2 (6 bases). V lost 1 base and J 4 bases, leaving 18 bases between the germline ends. The CDR3 has 17 residues. Germline V gene lookup returns CDR1 LNHNV and CDR2 YYDKDF (reference sequence). The CDR3 reads CATSRVVGGVSADTQYF. DNA for the CDR3: TGTGCCACCAGCAGAGTGGTAGGAGGGGTGTCCGCAGATACGCAGTATTTT.

V is TRBV9 and J is TRBJ2-5; D remains unclear. Germline V gene lookup returns CDR1 SGDLS and CDR2 YYNGEE. With 7 bases removed from V and 2 bases from J, the gap between germline ends came to 6 bases. This CDR3 comprises 11 residues. The CDR3 region has the DNA TGTGCCAGCGGCTCACAAGAGACCCAGTACTTC. This encodes CASGSQETQYF.

The chain recombines TRBV5-5 with TRBJ1-2; 8 bases match TRBD1. J lost 5 bases, V lost 7 bases, and 7 bases had no gene match. CDR1 is SGHKS and CDR2 is YYEKEE in the germline V gene (reference sequence). The CDR3 spans 13 residues. The CDR3 spells CASAPDREYGYTF. The CDR3 nucleotides read TGTGCCAGCGCACCGGACAGGGAATATGGCTACACCTTC.

The J gene is TRBJ2-1, the V gene TRBV7-9, with a possible D match to TRBD2 (6 bases). The V gene lost 8 bases and the J gene lost 1 base, with 6 bases spanning the gap. The CDR3 sequence is 12 residues long. Germline-derived CDR1 and CDR2 are SEHNR and FQNEAQ (reference sequence). The CDR3 protein is CASGTSYNEQFF. For the CDR3, the DNA is TGTGCCAGCGGGACTTCCTACAATGAGCAGTTCTTC.

The chain's CDR3 is CATSPDQETQYF. The DNA of the CDR3 is TGTGCCACCAGCCCCGACCAAGAGACCCAGTACTTC. V is TRBV15 and J is TRBJ2-5; D ambiguous. CDR1 LNHNV and CDR2 YYDKDF come from the germline V gene (reference sequence). CDR3 length: 12 residues. V was trimmed by 5 bases and J by 0 bases, leaving 4 bases between them. Supplemented by reference TRBV15 and TRBJ2-5, the full variable domain reads DAMVIQNPRYQVTQFGKPVTLSCSQTLNHNVMYWYQQKSSQAPKLLFHYYDKDFNNEADTPDNFQSRRPNTSFCFLDIRSPGLGDTAMYLCATSPDQETQYFGPGTRLLVL.

This sequence joins TRBV21-1 and TRBJ2-7; the D segment call TRBD2 is taken from the table without a DNA check. TRBV21-1 is a pseudogene locus. The CDR3 contains 18 residues. CDR3 sequence (DNA): TGTGCCAGGGGGGTCGGTTGTCTCGGGACTAGCGGGGCGTACGCGCAGTACTTC. The encoded protein is CARGVGCLGTSGAYAQYF.

CDR3 bases: TGTGCCAGCTCACCACCGGCGGTCCAAGAGACCCAGTACTTC. Amino acid sequence: CASSPPAVQETQYF. The V gene is TRBV18, the J gene TRBJ2-5; D unclear. V lost 0 bases and J 1 base, leaving 6 bases between the germline ends. Germline-derived CDR1 and CDR2 are KGHSH and LQKENI. The CDR3 spans 14 residues.

This clone was found many times. The CDR3: CASTLGQGAGTGELFF. The CDR3 region has the DNA TGTGCCAGTACTCTTGGACAGGGGGCAGGAACCGGGGAGCTGTTTTTT. The rearrangement links TRBV19 to TRBJ2-2; 11 positions match TRBD1. The germline CDR1 and CDR2 sequences are LNHDA and SQIVND (reference sequence). CDR3 length: 16 amino acids. Germline trimming cut 7 bases from V and 5 bases from J; bases unmatched to any gene: 9. Looking up the rest from reference TRBV19 and TRBJ2-2 gives the full variable domain: DGGITQSPKYLFRKEGQNVTLSCEQNLNHDAMYWYRQDPGQGLRLIYYSQIVNDFQKGDIAEGYSVSREKKESFPLTVTSAQKNPTAFYLCASTLGQGAGTGELFFGEGSRLTVL.

The chain employs TRBV4-1 and TRBJ2-3; D may be TRBD1 (6 bases). Germline values: CDR1 MGHRA, CDR2 YSYEKL. The CDR3 totals 15 residues. V lost 7 bases and J 2 bases, leaving 16 bases between the germline ends. The chain's CDR3 is CASTQGTRSTDTQYF. The CDR3 nucleotides are TGCGCCAGCACACAGGGCACCCGGTCCACAGATACGCAGTATTTT.

This chain joins TRBV7-9 and TRBJ2-3, with 7 bases lining up with TRBD1. There are 17 residues in the CDR3. The V gene's germline CDR1 is SEHNR and CDR2 FQNEAQ (reference sequence). The V segment lost 4 bases and the J segment 2 bases; nucleotides outside the gene matches: 12. In DNA form, the CDR3 reads TGTGCCAGCAGCTATTCGGGACAGCGCCTTTTCACAGATACGCAGTATTTT. As protein: CASSYSGQRLFTDTQYF.

The sample holds a few counts of this clone. The chain recombines TRBV6-1 with TRBJ1-5; D call uncertain. Between the trimmed V and J ends, which lost 4 bases and 0 bases, there was a span of 7 bases. This CDR3 region has 14 residues. Germline V gene sequence: CDR1 MNHNS, CDR2 SASEGT. This CDR3 reads CASSGSSSNQPQHF. CDR3 coding DNA: TGTGCCAGCAGTGGATCCAGTAGCAATCAGCCCCAGCATTTT.

V is TRBV2 and J is TRBJ1-4; D perhaps matches TRBD1 (5 bases). Trimming removed 6 bases at V and 6 bases at J, with 17 bases between. The CDR3 is made up of 15 amino acids. Germline V gene sequence: CDR1 SNHLY, CDR2 FYNNEI. CDR3 bases: TGTGCCAGCAGCCTCGCCAAAGGGGAGTATGAAAAACTGTTTTTT. The encoded protein is CASSLAKGEYEKLFF.

This clone occurred a few times. V usage is TRBV5-4 and J usage is TRBJ1-2; D may be TRBD1 (6 bases). The CDR3 consists of 13 residues. V gave up 4 bases and J gave up 4 bases, with 11 bases separating them. Germline CDR1 reads SGHNT; CDR2 reads YYREEE (reference sequence). The CDR3 loop is CASSRAGAYGYTF. The CDR3 nucleotides read TGTGCCAGCAGCCGAGCGGGGGCCTATGGCTACACCTTC.

The sample holds many counts of this clone. This chain uses TRBV9 with TRBJ2-1, with D hard to call. This CDR3 has 14 amino acids. The germline gives CDR1 SGDLS, CDR2 YYNGEE. The ends were cut back, 0 bases at V and 10 bases at J, with 14 bases in the middle. The CDR3 spells CASSVESKYGEQFF. The CDR3 DNA follows: TGTGCCAGCAGCGTAGAGTCCAAGTACGGGGAGCAGTTCTTC.

Here the CDR3 DNA reads TGTGCCAGCAGCTTAGATGCCCGAGCCGATACGCAGTATTTT. It codes for CASSLDARADTQYF. J is TRBJ2-3 and V is TRBV4-2; the D is unclear. CDR1 is LGHNA and CDR2 is YNFKEQ in the germline V gene. CDR3 size: 14 residues. The V end lost 5 bases, the J end lost 6 bases, and 15 bases lay between the germline ends.

The chain has TRBV5-1 and TRBJ2-7, with TRBD1 matching over 9 bases. The CDR3 totals 12 residues. CDR1 is SGHRS and CDR2 is YFSETQ in the germline V gene. J gave up 5 bases and V 6 bases, and 3 bases lay outside the gene matches. CDR3 amino acids: CASTRDRDEQYF. CDR3 DNA: TGCGCCAGCACAAGGGACAGGGACGAGCAGTACTTC.

This clone was recorded a few times. The genes are TRBV2 and TRBJ2-1; 14 nucleotides line up with TRBD2. The CDR3 runs 16 residues. J was trimmed by 10 bases and V by 8 bases; bases with no gene match: 13. CDR1 is SNHLY, CDR2 FYNNEI, per germline. The chain's CDR3 is CASHRPGLAGASEQFF. In DNA, the CDR3 is TGTGCCAGCCATCGCCCGGGACTAGCGGGAGCCAGCGAGCAGTTCTTC.

This clone has a handful of counts. The chain has TRBV18 and TRBJ2-5; tentatively, D is TRBD1 or TRBD2 (5 bases each). V was trimmed by 4 bases and J by 0 bases, leaving 6 bases between them. The CDR3 totals 13 residues. CDR1 and CDR2 from the germline V gene are KGHSH and LQKENI. This CDR3 reads CASSRGNQETQYF. CDR3 bases: TGTGCCAGCTCACGGGGGAACCAAGAGACCCAGTACTTC. The full variable domain, completed using reference TRBV18 and TRBJ2-5, is NAGVMQNPRHLVRRRGQEARLRCSPMKGHSHVYWYRQLPEEGLKFMVYLQKENIIDESGMPKERFSAEFPKEGPSILRIQQVVRGDSAAYFCASSRGNQETQYFGPGTRLLVL.